This note documents a single T cell receptor beta chain sequence. Its antigen remains unknown. Treatment given: roughly ten-day PBMC culture with coronavirus spike peptide pools or control peptides (ViraFEST assay). The sample belongs to a study of vaccination and CD4 T cells after COVID-19. Whole-study context: Vaccinees got either two BNT162b2 doses or two mRNA-1273 doses. From HCoV-229E, HCoV-OC43, HCoV-NL63 and SARS-CoV-2, overlapping spike peptides were used to stimulate the cells.

The CDR3 length is 13 residues. From germline, CDR1 is GTSNPN and CDR2 SVGIG (reference sequence). Trimming stripped 2 bases from V and 6 bases from J, with 11 bases between. The Oncomine TCR Beta short-read assay was applied to DNA of cultured CD4+ T cells. TCRdb processed the PCR reads anew with MiXCR; each CDR3 protein has one entry. The sample has more than 8,000 distinct CDR3 sequences, approximately 27% seen once. The input for sequencing was CD4+ T cells from blood, cultured in vitro, taken after SARS-CoV-2 vaccination. The sequence came from a human donor who had recovered from COVID-19. The chain links TRBV30 to TRBJ1-5; no clear D gene. CDR3: CAWSRQDGQPQHF. CDR3 nucleotides: TGTGCCTGGAGTCGCCAGGACGGTCAGCCCCAGCATTTT.